The 32 T cell receptor beta chains given below trace back to one sample, sequenced in a study of identical twins. Each CDR3 protein is one row after TCRdb ran MiXCR on the 5' RACE reads. Of around 250,000 distinct CDR3 sequences in the sample, about 7.3% were seen once. These sequences were also reported in another study, on yellow fever vaccine responses in identical twins.

The sequencing input was memory (CD45RO+) T cells sorted from blood. These receptors originate from a woman between 18 and 29 years old in good health.

The chain combines TRBV9 with TRBJ2-7; TRBD1 might be the D (6 bases). Germline V gene data show CDR1 as SGDLS and CDR2 as YYNGEE. CDR3 length equals 14 residues. Trimming removed 3 bases from V and 2 bases from J, with 12 bases in between. CDR3 sequence (DNA): TGTGCCAGCAGCGCTAAGGGACAAGCCTACGAGCAGTACTTC. This codes for CASSAKGQAYEQYF.

This clonotype was found many times. This sequence joins TRBV10-3 and TRBJ1-1; 7 bases are a match to TRBD1. CDR1 is ENHRY, CDR2 SYGVKD, per germline. The CDR3 has 14 residues. Trimming cost V 3 bases and J 7 bases; bases outside gene matches: 8. The CDR3 loop reads CAISDSTGRLEAFF. The CDR3 bases are TGTGCCATCAGTGACTCGACAGGGAGGCTTGAAGCTTTCTTT.

This clonotype was counted ten times or more. The chain employs TRBV6-5 and TRBJ2-1; the D gene is possibly TRBD2 (7 bases). This CDR3 region has 18 residues. The germline V and J ends were trimmed by 4 bases and 5 bases, with 24 bases remaining between them. Germline values: CDR1 MNHEY, CDR2 SVGAGI. The CDR3 reads CASSFRGSSGTTHNEQFF. The CDR3 nucleotides are TGTGCCAGCAGTTTCAGGGGATCTAGCGGAACCACCCACAATGAGCAGTTCTTC.

Many counts were recorded for this clonotype. V usage is TRBV12-3 or TRBV12-4 and J usage is TRBJ2-7; 8 bases are shared with TRBD2. The V segment lost 5 bases and the J segment 4 bases; nucleotides outside the gene matches: 7. This CDR3 comprises 14 residues. CDR3: CASSPSGRPYEQYF. The CDR3 nucleotides are TGTGCCAGCAGTCCTAGCGGGCGGCCATACGAGCAGTACTTC.

This clonotype was found a few times. The chain couples TRBV7-9 to TRBJ1-6; D unresolved. V lost 1 base, J lost 5 bases, and 6 bases lay in between. Germline assignment: CDR1 SEHNR and CDR2 FQNEAQ (reference sequence). This CDR3 has 14 residues. The CDR3 region has the DNA TGTGCCAGCAGCTTAGATCCGAATAATTCACCCCTCCACTTT. This codes for CASSLDPNNSPLHF.

The sample holds a few counts of this clonotype. The genes are TRBV5-1 and TRBJ2-1; D remains ambiguous. This CDR3 contains 14 residues. Germline CDR1 is SGHRS and CDR2 is YFSETQ. Trimming left V 0 bases short and J 9 bases short, with 13 bases between. The CDR3 bases are TGCGCCAGCAGCTTGGGTTCGGATCAAGGTGAGCAGTTCTTC. This codes for CASSLGSDQGEQFF.

This sequence joins TRBV7-3 and TRBJ2-3; 8 bases fit TRBD2. Germline trimming cut 2 bases from V and 2 bases from J; bases unmatched to any gene: 6. CDR3 length: 16 residues. Germline CDR1 reads SGHTA; CDR2 reads FQGTGA. Here the CDR3 reads CASSLGISGNTDTQYF. Written as DNA, the CDR3 is TGTGCCAGCAGCTTAGGAATTAGCGGGAACACAGATACGCAGTATTTT.

The V call is TRBV20-1, the J call TRBJ2-5, with TRBD2 identical over 9 bases. The germline V gene has CDR1 DFQATT and CDR2 SNEGSKA (reference sequence). CDR3 size: 14 residues. The V and J ends lost 1 base and 2 bases, in that order; junction bases with no gene match: 2. The DNA of the CDR3 is TGCAGTGCTAGAGGCGGGAGGGGACAAGAGACCCAGTACTTC. Residues: CSARGGRGQETQYF.

A word on this clonotype: Sequence at one end of the junction differs from germline and may be a read error. The chain uses TRBV9 and TRBJ1-1; D unresolved. CDR1 SGDLS and CDR2 YYNGEE come from the germline V gene. This CDR3 has 13 amino acids. The CDR3 DNA reads as TGTGCCACCAGCAAAGGCAGTAACACTGAAGCTTTCTTT. Its translation: CATSKGSNTEAFF.

This clonotype was counted at least ten times. The chain is built from TRBV7-2 and TRBJ2-2; D is ambiguous. The CDR3 spans 14 residues. From germline, CDR1 is SGHTA and CDR2 FQGNSA. The V gene lost 1 base and the J gene lost 5 bases, with 8 bases spanning the gap. CDR3 protein: CASSLGRLTGELFF. CDR3 DNA sequence: TGTGCCAGCAGCTTAGGTCGCCTTACCGGGGAGCTGTTTTTT. Together with reference TRBV7-2 and TRBJ2-2, the CDR3 gives the full variable domain: GAGVSQSPSNKVTEKGKDVELRCDPISGHTALYWYRQSLGQGLEFLIYFQGNSAPDKSGLPSDRFSAERTGGSVSTLTIQRTQQEDSAVYLCASSLGRLTGELFFGEGSRLTVL.

The chain employs TRBV5-8 and TRBJ1-4, with D uncertain. The CDR3 loop spans 15 amino acids. Trimming cost V 4 bases and J 0 bases, with 10 bases left between them. CDR1 and CDR2 from the germline V gene are SGHTS and YDEGEE. CDR3 in amino acids: CASSTGRSTNEKLFF. In DNA form, the CDR3 reads TGTGCCAGCAGCACCGGGAGGTCAACTAATGAAAAACTGTTTTTT.

Only a few counts were recorded for this clonotype. This rearrangement joins TRBV3-1 to TRBJ1-1; D gene uncertain. With 4 bases removed from V and 6 bases from J, the gap between germline ends came to 18 bases. This CDR3 comprises 15 residues. Looked up from germline, CDR1 is LGHDT and CDR2 is YNNKEL (reference sequence). In DNA form, the CDR3 reads TGTGCCAGCAGCCGAGGAGCTACCCCGAAGGCTGAAGCTTTCTTT. Translation gives CASSRGATPKAEAFF.

The J gene is TRBJ2-3, the V gene TRBV20-1, with 13 bases matching TRBD2. Germline-derived CDR1 and CDR2 are DFQATT and SNEGSKA (reference sequence). The CDR3 runs to 17 residues. The V and J ends lost 5 bases and 0 bases, in that order; junction bases with no gene match: 8. For the CDR3, the DNA is TGCAGTGCTCTGACTAGCGGGGGGACCTCTAGCACAGATACGCAGTATTTT. Translation gives CSALTSGGTSSTDTQYF.

Many counts were recorded for this clonotype. The chain is built from TRBV27 and TRBJ1-5, with 7 bases that match TRBD1. CDR1 MNHEY and CDR2 SMNVEV come from the germline V gene (reference sequence). CDR3 length equals 17 residues. V trimming: 3 bases; J trimming: 0 bases; junction bases outside the gene matches: 8. Here the CDR3 reads CASSLRGQGNSNQPQHF. The CDR3 region has the DNA TGTGCCAGCAGTTTGAGGGGGCAGGGGAATAGCAATCAGCCCCAGCATTTT.

The V call is TRBV25-1, the J call TRBJ2-5; D may be TRBD1 (6 bases). The V end was cut by 1 base, the J end by 3 bases, with 12 bases between. The CDR3 extends over 15 amino acids. Germline CDR1 reads MGHDK; CDR2 reads SYGVNS. The CDR3 DNA sequence: TGTGCCAGCAGTGAATCCCCCACAGGGAAAGAGACCCAGTACTTC. This sequence encodes CASSESPTGKETQYF.

The table lists this clonotype with many counts. As DNA, the CDR3 is TGTGCCAGCAGTTACCTTTTTAGGGGGAATAATTCACCCCTCCACTTT. The encoded protein is CASSYLFRGNNSPLHF. This chain connects TRBV6-5 to TRBJ1-6; D perhaps matches TRBD1 (6 bases). This CDR3 spans 16 amino acids. Trimming cost V 2 bases and J 5 bases, with 13 bases left between them. The V gene's germline CDR1 is MNHEY and CDR2 SVGAGI.

This clonotype showed up just a few times. The rearrangement links TRBV20-1 to TRBJ2-1; TRBD2 matches at 14 bases. CDR1 DFQATT and CDR2 SNEGSKA come from the germline V gene (reference sequence). The J segment lost 8 bases and the V segment lost 5 bases, leaving 8 bases of the junction unmatched. This CDR3 comprises 15 residues. The CDR3 loop is CSACSTSGGGYEQFF. The CDR3 DNA reads as TGCAGTGCTTGTTCGACTAGCGGGGGGGGCTATGAGCAGTTCTTC.

This clonotype came up many times. The chain uses TRBV12-3 or TRBV12-4 and TRBJ2-1, with TRBD2 identical over 10 bases. The CDR3 spans 13 residues. Unmatched junction bases numbered 1, after V lost 1 base and J lost 10 bases. CDR3 in amino acids: CASSLVLAGEQFF. The CDR3 DNA sequence: TGTGCCAGCAGTTTAGTACTAGCGGGAGAGCAGTTCTTC.

The CDR3 coding sequence is TGTGCCAGCAGTGTTACAGGGGGCCGGTATCGGGGGATCGATGAGCAGTTCTTC. Translated: CASSVTGGRYRGIDEQFF. The chain couples TRBV2 to TRBJ2-1; 9 nucleotides align to TRBD1. Trimming cost V 4 bases and J 8 bases; bases outside gene matches: 18. CDR1 SNHLY and CDR2 FYNNEI come from the germline V gene. The CDR3 runs 18 residues.

This clonotype showed up many times. This chain's CDR3 is CASSSGQGDYNEQFF. As DNA, the CDR3 is TGTGCCAGCAGCTCGGGACAGGGTGACTACAATGAGCAGTTCTTC. The chain couples TRBV11-2 to TRBJ2-1; 9 bases align to TRBD1. CDR3 length: 15 amino acids. Germline-derived CDR1 and CDR2 are SGHAT and FQNNGV. The V and J ends lost 4 bases and 3 bases, in that order; junction bases with no gene match: 4.

This rearrangement joins TRBV6-5 to TRBJ1-1, with D tentatively TRBD1 (5 bases). The ends were cut back, 0 bases at V and 6 bases at J, with 14 bases in the middle. The V gene's germline CDR1 is MNHEY and CDR2 SVGAGI. This CDR3 spans 15 amino acids. The CDR3 protein is CASSYSRDSGAEAFF. The CDR3 DNA reads as TGTGCCAGCAGTTACTCGAGGGACTCGGGGGCTGAAGCTTTCTTT.

This clonotype appeared many times. The J gene is TRBJ2-7, the V gene TRBV4-1; the D gene is possibly TRBD1 (6 bases). The CDR3 loop spans 15 amino acids. CDR1 is MGHRA and CDR2 is YSYEKL in the germline V gene. V was shortened by 0 bases and J by 6 bases, with 15 bases between the two germline ends. The CDR3 protein is CASSQEATGSFEQYV. In nucleotides, the CDR3 is TGCGCCAGCAGCCAAGAGGCTACAGGGTCTTTCGAGCAGTACGTC.

This clonotype was counted ten times or more. J is TRBJ1-2 and V is TRBV5-1, with D uncertain. The CDR3 loop spans 16 amino acids. Per the germline V gene, CDR1 is SGHRS and CDR2 is YFSETQ. V dropped 2 bases and J dropped 0 bases, with 14 bases sitting between them. CDR3 sequence (DNA): TGCGCCAGCAGCTTTAGTCTCCTCGAATCTAACTATGGCTACACCTTC. It encodes CASSFSLLESNYGYTF.

The V gene is TRBV7-2, the J gene TRBJ2-5; D gene unclear. Trimming stripped 4 bases from V and 1 base from J, with 10 bases between. The CDR3 spans 14 residues. CDR1 SGHTA and CDR2 FQGNSA come from the germline V gene. The CDR3: CASSSVATQETQYF. CDR3 bases: TGTGCCAGCAGCTCCGTAGCTACCCAAGAGACCCAGTACTTC. The full variable domain, rest sourced from reference TRBV7-2 and TRBJ2-5, is GAGVSQSPSNKVTEKGKDVELRCDPISGHTALYWYRQSLGQGLEFLIYFQGNSAPDKSGLPSDRFSAERTGGSVSTLTIQRTQQEDSAVYLCASSSVATQETQYFGPGTRLLVL.

This clonotype was seen at least ten times. This chain joins TRBV28 and TRBJ1-2; the D gene is possibly TRBD1 (5 bases). Between the trimmed V and J ends, which lost 3 bases and 0 bases, there was a span of 8 bases. The length of the CDR3 is 14 residues. CDR1 and CDR2 from the germline V gene are MDHEN and SYDVKM. The CDR3: CASSLKGSNYGYTF. The CDR3 DNA sequence: TGTGCCAGCAGTTTGAAGGGGTCTAACTATGGCTACACCTTC.

In its sample, this clonotype was seen a few times. The chain is built from TRBV5-1 and TRBJ2-3, with 7 bases aligning to TRBD1. CDR1 and CDR2 (germline): SGHRS, YFSETQ. This CDR3 region has 17 residues. V shed 0 bases and J 0 bases; nucleotides not matched to a gene: 7. The CDR3 DNA is TGCGCCAGCAGCTTGGAGGGACAGCTGGTGAGCACAGATACGCAGTATTTT. This gives the protein CASSLEGQLVSTDTQYF.

This clonotype was seen only a few times. The chain recombines TRBV9 with TRBJ1-6; D is possibly TRBD1 (6 bases). The CDR3 has 15 amino acids. V lost 4 bases, J lost 7 bases, and 15 bases lay in between. Germline V gives CDR1 SGDLS, CDR2 YYNGEE. DNA of the CDR3: TGTGCCAGCAGCACTTCCCCGGGGGGCAATTCACCCCTCCACTTT. Translating gives CASSTSPGGNSPLHF.

The V call is TRBV12-3 or TRBV12-4, the J call TRBJ1-5, with D unresolved. V lost 3 bases to trimming and J lost 1 base, with 1 base between them. This CDR3 has 12 amino acids. The DNA for the CDR3 is TGTGCCAGCAGTTTCAGCAATCAGCCCCAGCATTTT. Translated: CASSFSNQPQHF.

In this sample, this clonotype turned up many times. The V gene is TRBV7-9, the J gene TRBJ2-1; D uncertain. The germline CDR1 and CDR2 sequences are SEHNR and FQNEAQ (reference sequence). The CDR3 loop spans 15 amino acids. Trimming removed 0 bases from V and 0 bases from J, with 6 bases in between. The CDR3 sequence: CASSLAHSSYNEQFF. In DNA, the CDR3 is TGTGCCAGCAGCTTAGCCCACAGCTCCTACAATGAGCAGTTCTTC.

The sample holds many counts of this clonotype. The rearrangement links TRBV12-3 or TRBV12-4 to TRBJ2-7, with TRBD1 matching 9 bases. The CDR3 spans 16 residues. Unmatched junction bases numbered 10, after V lost 5 bases and J lost 2 bases. The DNA of the CDR3 is TGTGCCAGCAGTCTTTTTCCTCGACAGGGGGCCTACGAGCAGTACTTC. Translated: CASSLFPRQGAYEQYF.

This clonotype was observed many times. The rearrangement joins TRBV4-1 to TRBJ1-2; D might be TRBD1 (6 bases). There are 13 residues in the CDR3. Trimming stripped 6 bases from V and 6 bases from J, with 14 bases between. The germline V gene encodes CDR1 MGHRA and CDR2 YSYEKL. The CDR3 reads CASRLTGKDGYTF. The CDR3 DNA is TGCGCCAGCAGACTAACAGGGAAGGATGGCTACACCTTC.

The table lists this clonotype with a count of one. The V gene is TRBV7-3, the J gene TRBJ2-1; D gene uncertain. Germline V gene lookup returns CDR1 SGHTA and CDR2 FQGTGA. Trimming took 0 bases from V and 3 from J, leaving 15 bases between them. CDR3 length: 17 residues. The CDR3 here is CASSLTRSLVGYNEQFF. CDR3 coding DNA: TGTGCCAGCAGCTTAACAAGGAGCCTGGTAGGCTACAATGAGCAGTTCTTC. Drawing the rest from reference TRBV7-3 and TRBJ2-1, the complete variable domain is GAGVSQTPSNKVTEKGKYVELRCDPISGHTALYWYRQSLGQGPEFLIYFQGTGAADDSGLPNDRFFAVRPEGSVSTLKIQRTERGDSAVYLCASSLTRSLVGYNEQFFGPGTRLTVL.